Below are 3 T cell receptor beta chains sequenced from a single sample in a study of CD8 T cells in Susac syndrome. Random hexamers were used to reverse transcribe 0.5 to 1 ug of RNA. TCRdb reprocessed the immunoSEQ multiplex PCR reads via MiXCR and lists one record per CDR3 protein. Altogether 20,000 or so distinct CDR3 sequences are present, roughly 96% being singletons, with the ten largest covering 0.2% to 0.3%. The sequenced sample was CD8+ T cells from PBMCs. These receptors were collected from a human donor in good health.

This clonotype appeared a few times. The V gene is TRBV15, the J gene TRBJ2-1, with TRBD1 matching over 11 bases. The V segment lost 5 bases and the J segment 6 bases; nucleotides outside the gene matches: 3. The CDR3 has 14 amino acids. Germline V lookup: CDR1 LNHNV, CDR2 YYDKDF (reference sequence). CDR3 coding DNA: TGTGCCACCAGCGAAGGACAGGGGGCCAATGAGCAGTTCTTC. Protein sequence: CATSEGQGANEQFF.

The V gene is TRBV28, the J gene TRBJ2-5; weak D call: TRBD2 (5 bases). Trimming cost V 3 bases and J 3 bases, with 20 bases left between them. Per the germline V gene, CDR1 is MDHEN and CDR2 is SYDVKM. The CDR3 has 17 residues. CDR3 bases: TGTGCCAGCAGTTTGGTTATGGGAGCTGGGATAAAAGAGACCCAGTACTTC. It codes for CASSLVMGAGIKETQYF.

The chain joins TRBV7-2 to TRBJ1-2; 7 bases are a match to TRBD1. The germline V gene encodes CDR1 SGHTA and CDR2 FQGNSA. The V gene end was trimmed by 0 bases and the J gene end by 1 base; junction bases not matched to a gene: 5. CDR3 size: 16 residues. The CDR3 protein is CASSLALDRLNYGYTF. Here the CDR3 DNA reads TGTGCCAGCAGCTTAGCTCTGGACAGGCTTAACTATGGCTACACCTTC.